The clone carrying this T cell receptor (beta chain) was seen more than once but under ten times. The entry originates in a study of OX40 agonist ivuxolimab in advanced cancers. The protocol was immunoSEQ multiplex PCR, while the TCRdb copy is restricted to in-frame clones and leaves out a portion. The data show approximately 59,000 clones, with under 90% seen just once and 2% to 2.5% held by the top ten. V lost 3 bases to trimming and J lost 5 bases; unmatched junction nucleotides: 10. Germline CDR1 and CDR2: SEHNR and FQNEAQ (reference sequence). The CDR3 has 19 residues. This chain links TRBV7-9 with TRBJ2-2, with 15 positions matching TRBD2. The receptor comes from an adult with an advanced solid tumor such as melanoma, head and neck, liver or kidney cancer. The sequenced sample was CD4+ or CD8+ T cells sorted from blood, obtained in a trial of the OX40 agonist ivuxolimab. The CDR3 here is CASSFGLAGGIFMTGELFF. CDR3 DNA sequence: TGTGCCAGCAGCTTTGGACTAGCGGGAGGGATATTCATGACCGGGGAGCTGTTTTTT.